These T cell receptor beta chains were read from a single sample in a study of blood T cell repertoires in COVID-19. Clones were read by immunoSEQ multiplex PCR, and TCRdb kept only the in-frame ones, dropping some. This table has under 200,000 clones, about three quarters appearing once. Input material: peripheral blood. The receptors stem from an older man with acute or convalescent COVID-19. Both conserved end residues are part of each CDR3. A D gene is named only where the DNA matches it firmly.

>TRBJ2-7|TRBD2|TRBV5-8
TGTGCCAGCAGCTCCCGGGGGTCTAGCGGGAACATCGAGCAGTACTTC
CASSSRGSSGNIEQYF
>TRBJ1-2|TRBD1|TRBV5-1
TGCGCCAGCAGCAGGGCACCGGGACAGGGGTATGGCTACACCTTC
CASSRAPGQGYGYTF
>TRBJ1-1|TRBD1|TRBV12-3/TRBV12-4
TGTGCCAGCACTGGGACAGGGAACACTGAAGCTTTCTTT
CASTGTGNTEAFF
>TRBJ2-5|TRBD1|TRBV11-2
TGTGCCAGCAGCCGGGGACAGGGAGAGACCCAGTACTTC
CASSRGQGETQYF
>TRBJ1-1|TRBD1|TRBV6-4
TGTGCCAGCAGACCTGACAGGGGCACTGAAGCTTTCTTT
CASRPDRGTEAFF
>TRBJ2-5|.|TRBV7-2
TGTGCCAGCAGCTTAGTATCCTCTAGGAGGCAAGAGACCCAGTACTTC
CASSLVSSRRQETQYF
>TRBJ1-1|TRBD1|TRBV18
TGTGCCAGCTCTCCCACAGGACAGGGAGGCACTGAAGCTTTCTTT
CASSPTGQGGTEAFF
>TRBJ2-3|.|TRBV6-2/TRBV6-3
TGTGCCAGCAGTTACTCGGGGCGGGGCTGGCGCACAGATACGCAGTATTTT
CASSYSGRGWRTDTQYF
>TRBJ2-7|TRBD2|TRBV29-1
TGCAGCGTCGATATAGCGGGGGGTTCCTACGAGCAGTACTTC
CSVDIAGGSYEQYF
>TRBJ1-2|.|TRBV28
TGTGCCAGCAGTTTATTGGCAGGGGTTGGCTACACCTTC
CASSLLAGVGYTF
>TRBJ1-2|.|TRBV29-1
TGCAGCGTTGGTCCGGGGGGCGCAGATGGCTACACCTTC
CSVGPGGADGYTF